This entry lists 31 T cell receptor beta chains sequenced from one sample in a study of blood T cells in healthy people across ages. With a J-beta primer mix and a sample-barcoded 5' primer, a second PCR ran about 7 to 12 cycles. TCRdb used MiXCR to reprocess the 5' RACE reads, holding one entry per CDR3 protein. Of 1.2 million to 1.5 million distinct CDR3 sequences listed, approximately 63% are singletons. The sequencing sample was made of blood. The source of these receptors is a man aged 18 to 30 in good health.

A few counts support this clonotype. The chain joins TRBV2 to TRBJ1-1, with D perhaps TRBD1 (5 bases). V dropped 6 bases and J dropped 0 bases, with 8 bases sitting between them. CDR3 size: 13 residues. Germline CDR1 reads SNHLY; CDR2 reads FYNNEI. In nucleotides, the CDR3 is TGTGCCAGCAGAGACAGACTGAACACTGAAGCTTTCTTT. It encodes CASRDRLNTEAFF. Full variable domain (remainder filled in from reference TRBV2 and TRBJ1-1): EPEVTQTPSHQVTQMGQEVILRCVPISNHLYFYWYRQILGQKVEFLVSFYNNEISEKSEIFDDQFSVERPDGSNFTLKIRSTKLEDSAMYFCASRDRLNTEAFFGQGTRLTVV.

The rearrangement links TRBV20-1 to TRBJ2-3, with 10 bases aligning to TRBD2. The CDR3 length is 16 residues. V lost 0 bases, J lost 2 bases, and 5 bases stayed unmatched. The germline V gene has CDR1 DFQATT and CDR2 SNEGSKA (reference sequence). CDR3 sequence: CSARDGLAGATDTQYF. Written as DNA, the CDR3 is TGCAGTGCTAGAGATGGGCTAGCGGGAGCCACAGATACGCAGTATTTT.

This chain uses TRBV12-3 or TRBV12-4 with TRBJ2-4; D gene uncertain. The CDR3 is 13 amino acids. The V gene lost 4 bases and the J gene lost 13 bases, with 17 bases spanning the gap. The CDR3 protein is CASSSTVYNEQYF. CDR3 bases: TGTGCCAGCAGTTCAACAGTTTACAATGAGCAGTACTTC.

In this sample, this clonotype turned up a few times. The chain has TRBV27 and TRBJ2-7; D gene ambiguous. TRBJ2-1 explains the end of the DNA better; the J call may be wrong. In germline, CDR1 is MNHEY, CDR2 SMNVEV (reference sequence). The CDR3 length is 14 residues. The CDR3 is CASSSLVRADEQFF. CDR3 DNA: TGTGCCAGCAGTTCGTTGGTCCGGGCGGATGAGCAGTTCTTC.

The chain's CDR3 is CASSEFTVSQPQHF. In DNA form, the CDR3 reads TGTGCCAGCAGTGAATTTACGGTGAGTCAGCCCCAGCATTTT. This rearrangement joins TRBV6-1 to TRBJ1-5; D is uncertain. Between the trimmed V and J ends, which lost 2 bases and 6 bases, there was a span of 11 bases. The CDR3 runs to 14 residues. Germline CDR1 is MNHNS and CDR2 is SASEGT.

This clonotype was seen a few times. The J gene is TRBJ2-1, the V gene TRBV6-1; 7 bases are a match to TRBD1. This CDR3 is built from 14 residues. Trimming took 9 bases from V and 1 from J; bases not matched to a gene: 6. In germline, CDR1 is MNHNS, CDR2 SASEGT. CDR3: CASLQGVSYNEQFF. DNA of the CDR3: TGTGCCAGTCTCCAGGGGGTGTCCTACAATGAGCAGTTCTTC.

This clonotype has just a few counts. This chain uses TRBV9 with TRBJ2-7, with D unresolved. Looked up from germline, CDR1 is SGDLS and CDR2 is YYNGEE. The CDR3 covers 14 residues. V lost 4 bases and J lost 2, with 13 bases in between. The CDR3 sequence: CASSRSGLTYEQYF. The CDR3 DNA sequence: TGTGCCAGCAGCCGATCGGGTCTAACCTACGAGCAGTACTTC.

CDR3 in amino acids: CASSPSLGTGIGQTEAFF. As DNA, the CDR3 is TGCGCCAGCAGCCCAAGCCTGGGGACAGGGATTGGCCAGACTGAAGCTTTCTTT. The chain recombines TRBV4-3 with TRBJ1-1, with TRBD1 identical over 9 bases. The CDR3 runs 18 residues. With V trimmed by 4 bases and J by 5 bases, 17 bases remained unmatched. Germline V CDR1 and CDR2: LGHNA, YSLEER.

V gene TRBV4-2 combines with J gene TRBJ1-1; D gene uncertain. Germline V gene data show CDR1 as LGHNA and CDR2 as YNFKEQ. The CDR3 spans 14 residues. With 0 bases removed from V and 3 bases from J, the gap between germline ends came to 8 bases. This chain's CDR3 is CASSQEGSYTEAFF. The DNA for the CDR3 is TGTGCCAGCAGCCAAGAGGGCAGCTACACTGAAGCTTTCTTT.

This chain connects TRBV29-1 to TRBJ2-5; 8 bases map to TRBD1. The CDR3 is 18 residues long. With V trimmed by 0 bases and J by 11 bases, 23 bases remained unmatched. Germline V gene data show CDR1 as SQVTM and CDR2 as ANQGSEA. The CDR3 DNA follows: TGCAGCGTTGAAGATCCCTCTGGGTACAGGGGGAGCTACAATGAGCAGTACTTC. Protein: CSVEDPSGYRGSYNEQYF.

The chain employs TRBV29-1 and TRBJ2-5, with 15 bases lining up with TRBD2. The better agreement between TRBJ2-7 and the DNA end casts doubt on the J call. This CDR3 is built from 14 residues. CDR1 and CDR2 from the germline V gene are SQVTM and ANQGSEA. The CDR3 spells CSVSKGLAGGEQYF. CDR3 DNA: TGCAGCGTTTCTAAGGGACTAGCGGGAGGCGAGCAGTACTTC.

This chain uses TRBV6-5 with TRBJ2-2, with D perhaps matching TRBD2 (6 bases). This CDR3 is 15 amino acids long. The V end was cut by 4 bases, the J end by 1 base, with 10 bases between. CDR1 and CDR2 (germline): MNHEY, SVGAGI. Here the CDR3 DNA reads TGTGCCAGCAGTTTGGGACTCTGGAACACCGGGGAGCTGTTTTTT. Amino acids: CASSLGLWNTGELFF.

This chain joins TRBV20-1 and TRBJ2-1; tentative D call: TRBD2 (6 bases). CDR3 length: 17 amino acids. Trimming took 1 base from V and 0 from J, leaving 16 bases between them. The V gene's germline CDR1 is DFQATT and CDR2 SNEGSKA (reference sequence). CDR3 in amino acids: CSARVRRAMSSYNEQFF. CDR3 DNA sequence: TGCAGTGCTAGAGTTAGGAGGGCAATGAGCTCCTACAATGAGCAGTTCTTC.

This clonotype was observed a few times. The chain carries TRBV5-1 and TRBJ2-7, with no clear D. The CDR3 is 17 amino acids. V was cut by 5 bases and J by 3 bases, with 24 bases left in between. Looked up from germline, CDR1 is SGHRS and CDR2 is YFSETQ. The CDR3 here is CASSGMESSLTDYEQYF. Written as DNA, the CDR3 is TGCGCCAGCAGTGGGATGGAATCTTCCCTAACCGACTACGAGCAGTACTTC.

The V gene is TRBV10-3, the J gene TRBJ1-2; D is possibly TRBD1 (5 bases). This CDR3 is built from 14 residues. Trimming left V 3 bases short and J 7 bases short, with 15 bases between. Germline V gene data show CDR1 as ENHRY and CDR2 as SYGVKD. As DNA, the CDR3 is TGTGCCATCAGTGATTGGGGCAGTACTCCTGGCTACACCTTC. Its translation: CAISDWGSTPGYTF.

V usage is TRBV7-6 and J usage is TRBJ2-7, with TRBD1 matching over 7 bases. The CDR3 covers 13 residues. J was trimmed by 5 bases and V by 4 bases; bases with no gene match: 5. Germline loops: CDR1 SGHVS, CDR2 FNYEAQ. CDR3 residues: CASSWVGTDEQYF. DNA of the CDR3: TGTGCCAGCAGCTGGGTAGGGACAGACGAGCAGTACTTC. Combining the CDR3 with reference TRBV7-6 and TRBJ2-7 gives the whole variable domain GAGVSQSPRYKVTKRGQDVALRCDPISGHVSLYWYRQALGQGPEFLTYFNYEAQQDKSGLPNDRFSAERPEGSISTLTIQRTEQRDSAMYRCASSWVGTDEQYFGPGTRLTVT.

This chain links TRBV7-9 with TRBJ2-2; maybe TRBD2 (5 bases). The germline V gene encodes CDR1 SEHNR and CDR2 FQNEAQ (reference sequence). Trimming removed 5 bases at V and 5 bases at J, with 15 bases between. The length of the CDR3 is 15 residues. As DNA, the CDR3 is TGTGCCAGCAGCCCTCCGGGGATGGGGACCGGGGAGCTGTTTTTT. This encodes CASSPPGMGTGELFF.

V is TRBV11-2 and J is TRBJ1-1; D perhaps matches TRBD1 (6 bases). This CDR3 region has 15 residues. The V gene's germline CDR1 is SGHAT and CDR2 FQNNGV. Trimming removed 1 base at V and 4 bases at J, with 13 bases between. CDR3 amino acids: CASSLVQGGATEAFF. The CDR3 bases are TGTGCCAGCAGCTTAGTCCAAGGGGGGGCCACTGAAGCTTTCTTT.

The chain couples TRBV13 to TRBJ2-1, with D perhaps TRBD2 (5 bases). Between the trimmed V and J ends, which lost 7 bases and 4 bases, there was a span of 14 bases. Germline loops: CDR1 PRHDT, CDR2 FYEKMQ (reference sequence). The CDR3 is 14 amino acids. The CDR3 coding sequence is TGTGCCAGCATCGAATGGGGAGTGTACAATGAGCAGTTCTTC. Its translation is CASIEWGVYNEQFF.

The chain uses TRBV12-3 or TRBV12-4 and TRBJ2-1; 7 nucleotides line up with TRBD1. Germline trimming cut 6 bases from V and 0 bases from J; bases unmatched to any gene: 8. This CDR3 region has 16 residues. The CDR3 nucleotides are TGTGCCAGCAGCGTTTCGACAGGGCGCTCCTACAATGAGCAGTTCTTC. Translated, it gives CASSVSTGRSYNEQFF.

The table lists this clonotype with a few counts. The chain has TRBV4-3 and TRBJ2-5; D gene uncertain. Per the germline V gene, CDR1 is LGHNA and CDR2 is YSLEER. Trimming took off 0 bases at V and 3 bases at J, with 5 bases between the two ends. This CDR3 region has 13 residues. The CDR3 DNA follows: TGCGCCAGCAGCCAAGACTGGAAAGAGACCCAGTACTTC. It encodes CASSQDWKETQYF.

This clonotype was detected a few times. The rearrangement uses TRBV28 and TRBJ1-6, with a tentative D call TRBD1 (5 bases). CDR3 length equals 15 residues. Germline CDR1 MDHEN, CDR2 SYDVKM. Trimming stripped 6 bases from V and 4 bases from J, with 13 bases between. Written as DNA, the CDR3 is TGTGCCAGCAGCTCGGGGACGGCTTATAATTCACCCCTCCACTTT. Encoded protein: CASSSGTAYNSPLHF.

This clonotype was observed a few times. The CDR3 DNA sequence: TGTGCCACCAGGGCAGGGCAGAACACTGAAGCTTTCTTT. Translating it yields CATRAGQNTEAFF. The rearrangement uses TRBV10-3 and TRBJ1-1, with a tentative D call TRBD1 (5 bases). The length of the CDR3 is 13 residues. Germline CDR1 reads ENHRY; CDR2 reads SYGVKD. The ends were cut back, 10 bases at V and 1 base at J, with 13 bases in the middle.

J is TRBJ2-1 and V is TRBV12-3 or TRBV12-4, with 13 positions matching TRBD2. The CDR3 is 17 residues long. The V segment lost 5 bases and the J segment 4 bases; nucleotides outside the gene matches: 8. The CDR3 reads CASSPRGTSGAYNEQFF. The CDR3 DNA reads TGTGCCAGCAGTCCCCGGGGGACTAGCGGGGCATACAATGAGCAGTTCTTC.

The chain links TRBV6-5 to TRBJ2-3; D may be TRBD2 (6 bases). The germline V and J ends were trimmed by 0 bases and 6 bases, with 13 bases remaining between them. This CDR3 is 15 amino acids long. The germline CDR1 and CDR2 sequences are MNHEY and SVGAGI. Here the CDR3 DNA reads TGTGCCAGCAGTTACTCGATTAGCGGTAGCGATACGCAGTATTTT. This gives the protein CASSYSISGSDTQYF.

The rearrangement uses TRBV13 and TRBJ1-1, with 8 nucleotides matching TRBD1. CDR1 PRHDT and CDR2 FYEKMQ come from the germline V gene (reference sequence). V lost 3 bases to trimming and J lost 5 bases; unmatched junction nucleotides: 8. The CDR3 has 15 amino acids. The CDR3 nucleotides are TGTGCCAGCAGCTTCGGACAGGGAGAAAGGACTGAAGCTTTCTTT. Amino acid sequence: CASSFGQGERTEAFF.

The CDR3, as DNA: TGTGCCAGCAGCCAGGGAGGCGGGAGGCTAAAAGATACGCAGTATTTT. Translating gives CASSQGGGRLKDTQYF. This chain links TRBV7-2 with TRBJ2-3, with 8 bases fitting TRBD2. This CDR3 is 16 amino acids long. Germline loops: CDR1 SGHTA, CDR2 FQGNSA. V shed 5 bases, J shed 5 bases, and the junction held 12 bases outside the gene matches.

The gene calls are TRBV27 and TRBJ2-3; D gene ambiguous. Germline loops: CDR1 MNHEY, CDR2 SMNVEV (reference sequence). V was trimmed by 5 bases and J by 5 bases, leaving 11 bases between them. This CDR3 has 13 residues. The CDR3 DNA reads TGTGCCAGCAGTGTATGGCGTGGAGATACGCAGTATTTT. Translated: CASSVWRGDTQYF.

The chain joins TRBV7-2 to TRBJ2-1, with D possibly matching TRBD2 (5 bases). The CDR3 runs to 16 residues. The germline V and J ends were trimmed by 6 bases and 7 bases, with 22 bases remaining between them. Per germline, CDR1 SGHTA and CDR2 FQGNSA. The CDR3 loop reads CASSVGGLTTRNEQFF. The CDR3 region has the DNA TGTGCCAGCAGTGTTGGAGGCCTTACCACCAGGAATGAGCAGTTCTTC.

The genes are TRBV3-1 and TRBJ2-7; 9 bases match TRBD1. Germline values: CDR1 LGHDT, CDR2 YNNKEL (reference sequence). V dropped 1 base and J dropped 6; count of bases not matched to a gene: 7. This CDR3 is built from 15 residues. CDR3 bases: TGTGCCAGCAGCCAAGGGCCGGGACAGGGATCCGAGCAGTACTTC. As protein: CASSQGPGQGSEQYF.

J is TRBJ2-3 and V is TRBV7-6; D is unresolved. The CDR3 length is 15 residues. V was shortened by 1 base and J by 2 bases, with 10 bases between the two germline ends. Germline lookup yields CDR1 SGHVS and CDR2 FNYEAQ. The CDR3, as DNA: TGTGCCAGCAGCTTAGTCACCGAATTCACAGATACGCAGTATTTT. Its protein is CASSLVTEFTDTQYF.